This is a list of T cell receptor beta chains from one sample in a study of T cell responses to AZD1222 COVID-19 vaccine. Data came from immunoSEQ multiplex PCR; TCRdb stores just in-frame clones and leaves some out. The table has about 76,000 clones, about 83% seen once. The sequencing here drew on peripheral blood, taken 28 days after the second dose of the MenACWY control vaccine. These receptors originate from an adult who received the MenACWY meningococcal vaccine as a control. Each CDR3 is given with its conserved first and last residue. The D gene is left open where the match is weak. Some rows have no size entry. The others give once, few or many, or a class for an expanded clone.

j_call	clone_size	d_call	v_call	cdr3_nt	cdr3_aa
TRBJ2-7	-	-	TRBV6-5	TGTGCCAGCACCTTGGGGCAGTCAAGCTCCTACGAGCAGTACTTC	CASTLGQSSSYEQYF
TRBJ2-3	-	-	TRBV2	TGTGCCAGCACCCTCCGCCCGAGAGATACGCAGTATTTT	CASTLRPRDTQYF
TRBJ1-2	once	TRBD1	TRBV19	TGTGCCAGTAGTCCCATCCTCGCGCAAGGGGGCAACTATGGCTACACCTTC	CASSPILAQGGNYGYTF
TRBJ2-6	-	TRBD1	TRBV4-1	TGCGCCAGCAGCCAACGTGTCGTCACAGGGGGCGCTGGGGCCAACGTCCTGACTTTC	CASSQRVVTGGAGANVLTF
TRBJ2-7	-	-	TRBV13	TGTGCCAGCAGCCGACAAGCGGGCGTCTCCTACGAGCAGTACTTC	CASSRQAGVSYEQYF
TRBJ1-5	-	-	TRBV19	TGTGCCAGTAGTGGCACAGGACCACAGCCCCAGCATTTT	CASSGTGPQPQHF
TRBJ2-3	-	-	TRBV5-1	TGCGCCAGCAGCCCCTTCGCGGCTCCGGCCACAGATACGCAGTATTTT	CASSPFAAPATDTQYF
TRBJ2-7	-	TRBD2	TRBV4-1	TGCGCCAGCAGCCCCGGGCTAACGGGACTAGCGCCAGGGGCTACCTACGAGCAGTACTTC	CASSPGLTGLAPGATYEQYF
TRBJ1-2	-	-	TRBV5-8	TGTGCCAGCAGCTTGCCCCCAGGGCTCCTCTATGGCTACACCTTC	CASSLPPGLLYGYTF
TRBJ2-7	-	TRBD1	TRBV9	TGTGCCAGCGCGATAGACCGGGACAGGGGGCTAACATGGTCCTACGAGCAGTACTTC	CASAIDRDRGLTWSYEQYF
TRBJ2-5	-	TRBD2	TRBV6-1	TGTGCCAGCAGTGAAAGGCCTAGCGGGAGCCTCCAAGAGACCCAGTACTTC	CASSERPSGSLQETQYF
TRBJ2-5	-	-	TRBV7-3	TGTGCCAGCGCAAGGGGGTTTCAAGAGACCCAGTACTTC	CASARGFQETQYF
TRBJ2-7	-	-	TRBV7-2	TGTGCCAGCAGCTTAGCGATAACTGCCTACGAGCAGTACTTC	CASSLAITAYEQYF
TRBJ2-7	few	-	TRBV6-5	TGTGCCAGCAGTTACTCGCCGGGCCCAACCTACGAGCAGTACTTC	CASSYSPGPTYEQYF
TRBJ1-4	few	-	TRBV28	TGTGCCAGCAGCCCATTCGGGACGGCCCGGAGGGGCGCTAATGAAAAACTGTTTTTT	CASSPFGTARRGANEKLFF
TRBJ2-7	-	TRBD2	TRBV18	TGTGCCAGCTCACTCGGGGGGGGGATCCGCTACGAGCAGTACTTC	CASSLGGGIRYEQYF
TRBJ2-5	-	-	TRBV19	TGTGCCAGTAGTAAGACACGACAAGAGACCCAGTACTTC	CASSKTRQETQYF
TRBJ1-2	few	-	TRBV6-1	TGTGCCAGCAGTGAAGAAGCAGGTTTAAACTATGGCTACACCTTC	CASSEEAGLNYGYTF